One and the same sample provided the 11 T cell receptor beta chains below, sequenced in a study of cytomegalovirus exposure and HLA in healthy donors. It was with 60 Vbeta and 13 Jbeta primers that the PCR ran. Using immunoSEQ multiplex PCR, the repertoire was profiled, and TCRdb retains in-frame clones only, with some absent. Among under 200,000 clones listed, roughly 88% were seen once. The specimen was PBMCs. The receptors derive from a man younger than 35 in good health and CMV-seropositive.

This clone was observed a single time. The genes are TRBV5-4 and TRBJ1-4; 9 bases match TRBD1. The germline V gene has CDR1 SGHNT and CDR2 YYREEE (reference sequence). The CDR3 contains 15 residues. V dropped 3 bases and J dropped 7; count of bases not matched to a gene: 7. In DNA, the CDR3 is TGTGCCAGCAGCTCGGATGGACAGGGGCCTGAAAAACTGTTTTTT. This translates into CASSSDGQGPEKLFF.

The V gene is TRBV6-6, the J gene TRBJ2-2; 8 bases match TRBD1. This CDR3 region has 13 residues. V shed 5 bases and J 7 bases; nucleotides not matched to a gene: 3. The germline V gene encodes CDR1 MNHNY and CDR2 SVGAGI (reference sequence). DNA of the CDR3: TGTGCCAGCAGTCGACAGGGGATCGGGGAGCTGTTTTTT. Translated, it gives CASSRQGIGELFF.

The rearrangement joins TRBV15 to TRBJ1-1, with D possibly TRBD1 on 5 matching bases. The germline V gene has CDR1 LNHNV and CDR2 YYDKDF (reference sequence). Trimming pared 5 bases from V and 4 bases from J, leaving 17 bases between. CDR3 length equals 15 residues. CDR3: CATSLGGRRSTEAFF. The CDR3 nucleotides read TGTGCCACCAGCTTGGGGGGGAGAAGAAGCACTGAAGCTTTCTTT.

The chain couples TRBV6-6 to TRBJ2-7, with TRBD2 matching 15 bases. The CDR3 has 16 amino acids. Germline V CDR1 and CDR2: MNHNY, SVGAGI (reference sequence). The J segment lost 6 bases and the V segment lost 5 bases, leaving 8 bases of the junction unmatched. This chain's CDR3 is CASSAGLAGGPGEQYF. Written as DNA, the CDR3 is TGTGCCAGCAGTGCCGGACTAGCGGGGGGGCCAGGCGAGCAGTACTTC.

The rearrangement joins TRBV10-3 to TRBJ1-2; D ambiguous. The CDR3 totals 12 residues. Deletions cut 10 bases from V and 2 bases from J, with 11 bases between. CDR1 ENHRY and CDR2 SYGVKD come from the germline V gene. The CDR3 loop is CATLIVNYGYTF. The CDR3 coding sequence is TGTGCCACCCTGATAGTAAACTATGGCTACACCTTC.

This clone came up once. The same CDR3 arises from other DNA sequences in this sample as well. This chain joins TRBV6-1 and TRBJ1-4; TRBD1 aligns across 8 bases. CDR1 MNHNS and CDR2 SASEGT come from the germline V gene. CDR3 length equals 15 residues. Trimming removed 5 bases from V and 4 bases from J; junction bases left unmatched: 6. CDR3 sequence (DNA): TGTGCCAGCAGTCCGACAGGGGCCTTTAATGAAAAACTGTTTTTT. Translation: CASSPTGAFNEKLFF.

This rearrangement joins TRBV9 to TRBJ2-1; D may be TRBD2 (7 bases). V lost 2 bases and J 5 bases, leaving 11 bases between the germline ends. The CDR3 covers 14 residues. Germline V gene sequence: CDR1 SGDLS, CDR2 YYNGEE. CDR3 in DNA: TGTGCCAGCAGCGTGGGAGGGGGACACAATGAGCAGTTCTTC. Amino acids: CASSVGGGHNEQFF.

This chain uses TRBV5-1 with TRBJ1-1; a possible D gene is TRBD1 (5 bases). Trimming took off 7 bases at V and 4 bases at J, with 20 bases between the two ends. CDR3 length: 15 amino acids. Looked up from germline, CDR1 is SGHRS and CDR2 is YFSETQ. Written as DNA, the CDR3 is TGCGCCAGCCGACCATCTGCCAGGGAGGGCACTGAAGCTTTCTTT. Translated: CASRPSAREGTEAFF.

This clone came up once. This chain uses TRBV27 with TRBJ2-1; tentatively, D is TRBD2 (6 bases). The CDR3 is 14 amino acids. Trimming took off 3 bases at V and 1 base at J, with 7 bases between the two ends. Germline V gives CDR1 MNHEY, CDR2 SMNVEV (reference sequence). CDR3 amino acids: CASSFSGSYNEQFF. The CDR3 bases are TGTGCCAGCAGTTTTAGCGGATCCTACAATGAGCAGTTCTTC.

The J gene is TRBJ2-4, the V gene TRBV5-4; 8 bases agree with TRBD2. Germline CDR1 reads SGHNT; CDR2 reads YYREEE (reference sequence). V lost 2 bases, J lost 6 bases, and 13 bases stayed unmatched. CDR3 length equals 17 residues. The CDR3 loop reads CASSFQTGGTFGNIQYF. CDR3 bases: TGTGCCAGCAGCTTCCAAACGGGGGGGACGTTTGGAAACATTCAGTACTTC.

This clone was observed once. V gene TRBV4-3 combines with J gene TRBJ2-1, with 11 bases lining up with TRBD2. Per germline, CDR1 LGHNA and CDR2 YSLEER. The CDR3 loop spans 17 amino acids. Trimming at V came to 0 bases and at J to 4 bases, leaving 5 bases not matched to a gene. The CDR3 loop is CASSQDLLAGEYNEQFF. The CDR3 nucleotides are TGCGCCAGCAGCCAAGATCTACTAGCGGGGGAATACAATGAGCAGTTCTTC.